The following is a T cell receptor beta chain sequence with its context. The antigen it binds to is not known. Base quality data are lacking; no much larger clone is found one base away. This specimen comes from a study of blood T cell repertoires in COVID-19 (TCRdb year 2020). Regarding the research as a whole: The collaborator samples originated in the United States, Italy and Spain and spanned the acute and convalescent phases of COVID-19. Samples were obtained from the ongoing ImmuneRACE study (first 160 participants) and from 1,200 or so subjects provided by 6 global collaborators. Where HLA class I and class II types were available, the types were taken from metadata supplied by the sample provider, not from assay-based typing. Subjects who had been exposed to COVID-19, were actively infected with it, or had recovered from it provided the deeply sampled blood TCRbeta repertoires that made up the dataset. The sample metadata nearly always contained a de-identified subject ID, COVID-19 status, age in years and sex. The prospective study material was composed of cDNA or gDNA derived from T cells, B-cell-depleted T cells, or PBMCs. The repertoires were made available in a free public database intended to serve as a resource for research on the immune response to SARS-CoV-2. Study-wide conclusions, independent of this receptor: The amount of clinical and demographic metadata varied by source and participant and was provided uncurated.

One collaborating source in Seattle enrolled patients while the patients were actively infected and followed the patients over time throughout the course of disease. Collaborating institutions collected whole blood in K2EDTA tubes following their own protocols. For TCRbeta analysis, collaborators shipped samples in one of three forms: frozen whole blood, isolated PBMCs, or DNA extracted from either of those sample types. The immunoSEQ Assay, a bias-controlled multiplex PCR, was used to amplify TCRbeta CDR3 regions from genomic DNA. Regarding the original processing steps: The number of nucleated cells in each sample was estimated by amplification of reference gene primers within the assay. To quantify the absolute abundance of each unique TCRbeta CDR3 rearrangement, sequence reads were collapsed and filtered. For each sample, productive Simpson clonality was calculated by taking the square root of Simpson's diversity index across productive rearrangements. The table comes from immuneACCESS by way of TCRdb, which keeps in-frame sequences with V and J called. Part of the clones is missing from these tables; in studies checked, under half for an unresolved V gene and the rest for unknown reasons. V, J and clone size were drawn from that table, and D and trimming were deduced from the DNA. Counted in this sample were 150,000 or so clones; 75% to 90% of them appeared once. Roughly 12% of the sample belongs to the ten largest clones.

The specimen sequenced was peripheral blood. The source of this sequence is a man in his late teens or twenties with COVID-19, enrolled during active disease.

The nucleotides are TGCGCCAGCAGCCAAGATCAGGCGGGGAACTATGGCTACACCTTC. The resulting protein is CASSQDQAGNYGYTF. The chain is encoded by TRBV4-3 joined to TRBJ1-2; no D segment can be confidently identified. The CDR1 and CDR2 encoded by the germline V gene are LGHNA and YSLEER. V and J lose 0 bases and 2 bases, and a span of 10 bases separates them. The CDR3 spans 15 residues, from the cysteine through the phenylalanine. CDR3 DNA is the only sequence kept; it has 45 bases, read in frame from the first base.